A selection of T cell receptor beta chains follows, all from one sample in a study of blood T cell repertoires in COVID-19. Assay: immunoSEQ multiplex PCR; the TCRdb copy retains only in-frame clones and omits some. Here the sample spans about 100,000 clones, 80% being singletons. Sequenced input: peripheral blood. All receptors derive from a woman between 70 and 85 years old with acute or convalescent COVID-19. CDR3s include the opening cysteine and the closing phenylalanine or tryptophan. Fields, in order: clone size, D gene, J gene, V gene, CDR3 protein, CDR3 DNA. The D gene is left open where the match is weak. Where a row states a size, it is once, few, many or the class of an expanded clone; other rows omit it.

clone size: .
D gene: .
J gene: TRBJ2-3
V gene: TRBV18
CDR3 protein: CASSPSSTDTQYF
CDR3 DNA: TGTGCCAGCTCACCATCGAGCACAGATACGCAGTATTTT

clone size: .
D gene: TRBD1
J gene: TRBJ1-6
V gene: TRBV6-1
CDR3 protein: CASSGPTGTDLGNSPLHF
CDR3 DNA: TGTGCCAGCAGTGGACCAACCGGGACAGATCTTGGAAATTCACCCCTCCACTTT

clone size: once
D gene: .
J gene: TRBJ1-1
V gene: TRBV5-1
CDR3 protein: CASTDSGGRTEAFF
CDR3 DNA: TGCGCCAGCACCGACTCGGGCGGGCGTACTGAAGCTTTCTTT

clone size: .
D gene: .
J gene: TRBJ2-5
V gene: TRBV30
CDR3 protein: CAWSLRGGGQETQYF
CDR3 DNA: TGTGCCTGGAGCCTCCGAGGGGGGGGACAAGAGACCCAGTACTTC

clone size: .
D gene: .
J gene: TRBJ1-2
V gene: TRBV5-1
CDR3 protein: CASSLEGGGSGYTF
CDR3 DNA: TGCGCCAGCAGCTTGGAGGGCGGCGGGAGTGGCTACACCTTC

clone size: .
D gene: TRBD2
J gene: TRBJ2-3
V gene: TRBV9
CDR3 protein: CASSVRSLAGETVADTQYF
CDR3 DNA: TGTGCCAGCAGCGTAAGGAGTCTAGCGGGGGAAACGGTAGCAGATACGCAGTATTTT

clone size: .
D gene: .
J gene: TRBJ1-4
V gene: TRBV10-3
CDR3 protein: CAISESNPLNPGYEKLFF
CDR3 DNA: TGTGCCATCAGTGAGTCGAATCCCCTAAATCCCGGGTATGAAAAACTGTTTTTT

clone size: .
D gene: .
J gene: TRBJ2-5
V gene: TRBV6-5
CDR3 protein: CASSYELEETQYF
CDR3 DNA: TGTGCCAGCAGTTACGAGCTCGAGGAGACCCAGTACTTC

clone size: few
D gene: .
J gene: TRBJ1-2
V gene: TRBV7-2
CDR3 protein: CASSLGAGSSSYGYTF
CDR3 DNA: TGTGCCAGCAGCTTAGGGGCGGGAAGTTCCTCCTATGGCTACACCTTC

clone size: .
D gene: .
J gene: TRBJ1-3
V gene: TRBV7-2
CDR3 protein: CASSLTRRTDSGNTIYF
CDR3 DNA: TGTGCCAGCAGCCTTACCAGGAGGACCGACTCTGGAAACACCATATATTTT

clone size: .
D gene: TRBD2
J gene: TRBJ2-2
V gene: TRBV5-1
CDR3 protein: CASSFSGGDTGELFF
CDR3 DNA: TGCGCCAGCAGCTTTAGCGGGGGAGATACCGGGGAGCTGTTTTTT

clone size: .
D gene: .
J gene: TRBJ2-7
V gene: TRBV27
CDR3 protein: CASTDSSYEQYF
CDR3 DNA: TGTGCCAGCACAGACAGCTCCTACGAGCAGTACTTC

clone size: once
D gene: TRBD1
J gene: TRBJ1-4
V gene: TRBV19
CDR3 protein: CASSDRATEKLFF
CDR3 DNA: TGTGCCAGTTCAGACAGGGCCACAGAAAAACTGTTTTTT

clone size: .
D gene: .
J gene: TRBJ1-1
V gene: TRBV5-1
CDR3 protein: CASSPLGDTEAFF
CDR3 DNA: TGCGCCAGCAGCCCCCTCGGGGACACTGAAGCTTTCTTT

clone size: .
D gene: .
J gene: TRBJ1-1
V gene: TRBV19
CDR3 protein: CASSASRGTEAFF
CDR3 DNA: TGTGCCAGTAGTGCGAGCAGGGGAACTGAAGCTTTCTTT

clone size: .
D gene: .
J gene: TRBJ2-7
V gene: TRBV5-1
CDR3 protein: CASSAVGGDTYEQYF
CDR3 DNA: TGCGCCAGCAGCGCGGTTGGGGGGGACACCTACGAGCAGTACTTC

clone size: .
D gene: .
J gene: TRBJ2-2
V gene: TRBV7-3
CDR3 protein: CASSLALGDTGELFF
CDR3 DNA: TGTGCCAGCAGCTTGGCCCTAGGTGACACCGGGGAGCTGTTTTTT

clone size: few
D gene: .
J gene: TRBJ1-5
V gene: TRBV19
CDR3 protein: CASSIGPGLLAQHF
CDR3 DNA: TGTGCCAGTAGTATAGGGCCCGGGTTACTGGCCCAGCATTTT

clone size: .
D gene: .
J gene: TRBJ1-6
V gene: TRBV2
CDR3 protein: CASSVQDQYNSPLHF
CDR3 DNA: TGTGCCAGCAGTGTACAGGACCAATATAATTCACCCCTCCACTTT

clone size: .
D gene: .
J gene: TRBJ1-5
V gene: TRBV2
CDR3 protein: CASSGQFGQPQHF
CDR3 DNA: TGTGCCAGCAGCGGACAGTTCGGTCAGCCCCAGCATTTT

clone size: .
D gene: TRBD1
J gene: TRBJ1-6
V gene: TRBV6-5
CDR3 protein: CASSSDRGLTSPLHF
CDR3 DNA: TGTGCCAGCAGTTCAGACAGGGGGTTAACTTCACCCCTCCACTTT

clone size: .
D gene: .
J gene: TRBJ1-2
V gene: TRBV9
CDR3 protein: CASSVGRDLNYGYTF
CDR3 DNA: TGTGCCAGCAGCGTAGGGAGGGACCTTAACTATGGCTACACCTTC

clone size: .
D gene: TRBD1
J gene: TRBJ1-2
V gene: TRBV6-1
CDR3 protein: CASSEAQGQGGYGYTF
CDR3 DNA: TGTGCCAGCAGTGAAGCGCAAGGACAGGGCGGCTATGGCTACACCTTC

clone size: .
D gene: .
J gene: TRBJ2-3
V gene: TRBV5-6
CDR3 protein: CASSYLTDTTDTQYF
CDR3 DNA: TGTGCCAGCAGCTATTTAACAGACACCACAGATACGCAGTATTTT

clone size: .
D gene: TRBD1
J gene: TRBJ1-6
V gene: TRBV6-2/TRBV6-3
CDR3 protein: CASSYPKLPGQGVRESPLHF
CDR3 DNA: TGTGCCAGCAGTTACCCTAAACTCCCGGGACAGGGGGTCAGGGAATCACCCCTCCACTTT

clone size: .
D gene: TRBD1
J gene: TRBJ2-1
V gene: TRBV5-4
CDR3 protein: CASSPGTGDSSYNEQFF
CDR3 DNA: TGTGCCAGCAGCCCCGGGACAGGGGACAGCTCCTACAATGAGCAGTTCTTC

clone size: .
D gene: TRBD1
J gene: TRBJ2-5
V gene: TRBV19
CDR3 protein: CASSTPGTGSETQYF
CDR3 DNA: TGTGCCAGTAGTACCCCCGGGACAGGGAGCGAGACCCAGTACTTC

clone size: .
D gene: TRBD1
J gene: TRBJ1-3
V gene: TRBV11-2
CDR3 protein: CASSRDRGPGNTIYF
CDR3 DNA: TGTGCCAGCAGCCGGGACAGGGGACCTGGAAACACCATATATTTT

clone size: .
D gene: .
J gene: TRBJ2-5
V gene: TRBV7-8
CDR3 protein: CASSRTYQETQYF
CDR3 DNA: TGTGCCAGCAGCAGGACATACCAAGAGACCCAGTACTTC

clone size: .
D gene: TRBD2
J gene: TRBJ2-1
V gene: TRBV7-6
CDR3 protein: CASSYWTSGGSYNEQFF
CDR3 DNA: TGTGCCAGCAGCTATTGGACTAGCGGGGGGTCCTACAATGAGCAGTTCTTC